Each of the 30 T cell receptor beta chains below was sequenced from the same sample in a study of T cell changes during pregnancy in multiple sclerosis. Produced via immunoSEQ multiplex PCR; TCRdb's table is partial and in-frame only. Among about 100,000 clones listed, 85% to 95% were seen once. The specimen was peripheral blood, collected in the second trimester of pregnancy. These receptors came from a female donor with multiple sclerosis, enrolled in a pregnancy study.

The CDR3 nucleotides are TGTGCCAGCTCACCCCTCAGGGAGAACACTGAAGCTTTCTTT. Translation gives CASSPLRENTEAFF. The genes are TRBV18 and TRBJ1-1; D might be TRBD1 (5 bases). There are 14 residues in the CDR3. Germline assignment: CDR1 KGHSH and CDR2 LQKENI. Trimming shortened V by 3 bases and J by 1 base, and 9 bases separated the two germline ends.

This clone has a handful of counts. The rearrangement uses TRBV7-2 and TRBJ1-3; D possibly corresponds to TRBD1 (6 bases). V shed 4 bases and J shed 2 bases, with 12 bases lying between them. This CDR3 is 15 amino acids long. Germline V gene data show CDR1 as SGHTA and CDR2 as FQGNSA. The chain's CDR3 is CASSSASGAGNTIYF. The CDR3, as DNA: TGTGCCAGCAGCTCCGCGTCAGGGGCTGGAAACACCATATATTTT.

This clone was observed once. This chain links TRBV11-2 with TRBJ2-7; tentatively, D is TRBD1 (5 bases). The V end was cut by 2 bases, the J end by 3 bases, with 14 bases between. Germline CDR1 reads SGHAT; CDR2 reads FQNNGV. The CDR3 consists of 15 residues. The CDR3 spells CASSLWEDRGYEQYF. CDR3 nucleotide sequence: TGTGCCAGCAGCTTATGGGAAGACAGAGGCTACGAGCAGTACTTC.

This chain links TRBV5-1 with TRBJ1-1, with 7 bases fitting TRBD1. The CDR3 covers 16 residues. V gave up 2 bases and J gave up 1 base; unmatched junction bases: 8. CDR1 and CDR2 from the germline V gene are SGHRS and YFSETQ. In DNA, the CDR3 is TGCGCCAGCAGCTTACAGATACAGGGGAAGAACACTGAAGCTTTCTTT. Its translation is CASSLQIQGKNTEAFF.

The chain uses TRBV7-7 and TRBJ2-1, with a possible D match to TRBD2 (5 bases). V shed 0 bases and J shed 6 bases, with 9 bases lying between them. This CDR3 spans 14 amino acids. The germline V gene has CDR1 SSHAT and CDR2 FNYEAQ (reference sequence). CDR3: CASSLAGEINEQFF. DNA for the CDR3: TGTGCCAGCAGCTTAGCGGGAGAGATCAATGAGCAGTTCTTC.

This chain uses TRBV5-4 with TRBJ1-2, with 8 nucleotides matching TRBD1. This CDR3 has 14 amino acids. Germline trimming cut 4 bases from V and 5 bases from J; bases unmatched to any gene: 7. In germline, CDR1 is SGHNT, CDR2 YYREEE (reference sequence). The CDR3 DNA reads TGTGCCAGCAGCGCGGGACAGGAGACTTATGGCTACACCTTC. It codes for CASSAGQETYGYTF.

The rearrangement joins TRBV18 to TRBJ2-3; D unresolved. This CDR3 has 13 amino acids. Deletions cut 5 bases from V and 0 bases from J, with 6 bases between. Germline CDR1 KGHSH, CDR2 LQKENI. CDR3 protein: CASSFPSTDTQYF. CDR3 nucleotides: TGTGCCAGCTCATTTCCTAGCACAGATACGCAGTATTTT.

This clone was seen more than once but under ten times. This chain connects TRBV7-2 to TRBJ2-1; TRBD2 matches at 8 bases. The CDR3 sequence is 15 residues long. V was pared by 2 bases and J by 7 bases, with 7 bases of the junction left unmatched. The V gene's germline CDR1 is SGHTA and CDR2 FQGNSA. CDR3: CASSLSSGLGNEQFF. The DNA of the CDR3 is TGTGCCAGCAGCTTATCTAGCGGGTTGGGTAATGAGCAGTTCTTC.

The rearrangement links TRBV29-1 to TRBJ2-1; 10 nucleotides agree with TRBD2. J lost 12 bases, V lost 7 bases, and 9 bases had no gene match. CDR1 and CDR2 from the germline V gene are SQVTM and ANQGSEA. The CDR3 is made up of 12 amino acids. The CDR3 bases are TGCAGCGAAGGGACTAGCGCCGCGTCGCAGTTCTTC. Translating it yields CSEGTSAASQFF.

The rearrangement uses TRBV6-1 and TRBJ2-3; D gene ambiguous. V was clipped by 3 bases and J by 4 bases, with 8 bases between them. The CDR3 contains 13 residues. Germline V gives CDR1 MNHNS, CDR2 SASEGT. DNA of the CDR3: TGTGCCAGCAGTGACACCCGAGCAGATACGCAGTATTTT. Amino acid sequence: CASSDTRADTQYF.

This chain connects TRBV27 to TRBJ1-1, with D maybe TRBD1 (6 bases). This CDR3 is 15 amino acids long. With 10 bases removed from V and 0 bases from J, the gap between germline ends came to 18 bases. Germline V CDR1 and CDR2: MNHEY, SMNVEV (reference sequence). Here the CDR3 DNA reads TGTGCCACTTCACCACTTACAGGGATGAACACTGAAGCTTTCTTT. Encoded protein: CATSPLTGMNTEAFF.

J is TRBJ2-3 and V is TRBV4-1; no firm D call. Germline V lookup: CDR1 MGHRA, CDR2 YSYEKL. The CDR3 has 18 residues. Deletions cut 1 base from V and 1 base from J, with 18 bases between. This CDR3 reads CASSQVLGTVTRTDTQYF. DNA of the CDR3: TGCGCCAGCAGCCAAGTACTCGGAACAGTAACCCGCACAGATACGCAGTATTTT.

The gene calls are TRBV11-2 and TRBJ2-7; no clear D. The V end was cut by 5 bases, the J end by 2 bases, with 7 bases between. CDR3 length: 12 amino acids. The V gene's germline CDR1 is SGHAT and CDR2 FQNNGV. The CDR3 here is CASSPSAYEQYF. CDR3 in DNA: TGTGCCAGCAGCCCCTCGGCCTACGAGCAGTACTTC.

V and J are TRBV10-3 and TRBJ1-6; no clear D. V lost 4 bases and J lost 7, with 8 bases in between. Germline loops: CDR1 ENHRY, CDR2 SYGVKD. The CDR3 sequence is 13 residues long. CDR3 region: CAISGVANSPLHF. CDR3 coding DNA: TGTGCCATCAGTGGTGTGGCAAATTCACCCCTCCACTTT.

The V call is TRBV7-8, the J call TRBJ1-5; D possibly corresponds to TRBD1 (5 bases). The CDR3 runs 15 residues. Germline-derived CDR1 and CDR2 are SGHVS and FQNEAQ. Deletions cut 5 bases from V and 7 bases from J, with 18 bases between. The CDR3 nucleotides read TGTGCCAGCAGCCTAATGGAGGGGTTTAACCAGCCCCAGCATTTT. Encoded protein: CASSLMEGFNQPQHF.

The V call is TRBV27, the J call TRBJ2-7; 7 nucleotides align to TRBD1. J gave up 5 bases and V 10 bases, and 11 bases lay outside the gene matches. The CDR3 contains 13 residues. Germline loops: CDR1 MNHEY, CDR2 SMNVEV (reference sequence). The CDR3, as DNA: TGTGCCACCAGACAGGGTTGGGGCCACGAGCAGTACTTC. Its protein product is CATRQGWGHEQYF.

The V call is TRBV7-2, the J call TRBJ1-1; 11 nucleotides line up with TRBD1. Looked up from germline, CDR1 is SGHTA and CDR2 is FQGNSA. The CDR3 contains 16 residues. V gave up 7 bases and J gave up 5 bases; unmatched junction bases: 12. CDR3: CASIIIIRDRGTEAFF. The CDR3 nucleotides are TGTGCCAGCATCATTATTATCCGGGACAGGGGGACTGAAGCTTTCTTT.

V gene TRBV27 combines with J gene TRBJ2-7, with a possible D match to TRBD1 (5 bases). Deletions cut 4 bases from V and 2 bases from J, with 9 bases between. There are 13 residues in the CDR3. Germline assignment: CDR1 MNHEY and CDR2 SMNVEV (reference sequence). The DNA for the CDR3 is TGTGCCAGCAGTTGGGGCGGCACCTACGAGCAGTACTTC. It yields the protein CASSWGGTYEQYF.

This sequence joins TRBV6-1 and TRBJ1-5; D is perhaps TRBD1 (6 bases). The CDR3 runs to 16 residues. Trimming removed 2 bases at V and 4 bases at J, with 15 bases between. Germline V CDR1 and CDR2: MNHNS, SASEGT. CDR3 nucleotide sequence: TGTGCCAGCAGTGAAAAAAGGGGGTTCGGGAATCAGCCCCAGCATTTT. Translated: CASSEKRGFGNQPQHF.

The V gene is TRBV10-3, the J gene TRBJ2-7; TRBD2 is a possible D gene (7 bases). This CDR3 has 16 amino acids. V lost 4 bases, J lost 6 bases, and 22 bases lay in between. The germline V gene encodes CDR1 ENHRY and CDR2 SYGVKD. The CDR3 DNA follows: TGTGCCATCAGTGCGAGGGGGGGCGTTCTTGAGGGCGAGCAGTACTTC. Protein sequence: CAISARGGVLEGEQYF.

This chain links TRBV2 with TRBJ2-7; TRBD1 agrees at 10 bases. This CDR3 has 14 amino acids. J lost 1 base, V lost 8 bases, and 5 bases had no gene match. In germline, CDR1 is SNHLY, CDR2 FYNNEI. Here the CDR3 DNA reads TGTGCCAGCTACCCGGGACAGGGGTCCTACGAGCAGTACTTC. Translated, it gives CASYPGQGSYEQYF.

The V gene is TRBV28, the J gene TRBJ2-1; TRBD2 is a possible D gene (6 bases). Germline V gene lookup returns CDR1 MDHEN and CDR2 SYDVKM. This CDR3 comprises 15 residues. V dropped 2 bases and J dropped 7 bases, with 15 bases sitting between them. The CDR3 DNA reads as TGTGCCAGCAGTTTAGGTGGAGGGTTAGGAAATGAGCAGTTCTTC. Its translation is CASSLGGGLGNEQFF.

In DNA form, the CDR3 reads TGTGCCAGCAGCTTTGGGGACAGGGAGCATAATACGCAGTATTTT. Its protein is CASSFGDREHNTQYF. This rearrangement joins TRBV7-3 to TRBJ2-3, with 9 bases that match TRBD1. Trimming took 3 bases from V and 7 from J; bases not matched to a gene: 8. Per the germline V gene, CDR1 is SGHTA and CDR2 is FQGTGA. There are 15 residues in the CDR3.

The chain employs TRBV5-1 and TRBJ2-5; D unclear. Germline CDR1 reads SGHRS; CDR2 reads YFSETQ. V lost 0 bases and J lost 5, with 8 bases in between. This CDR3 comprises 13 residues. The CDR3 nucleotides read TGCGCCAGCAGCTTGGCCGAGTGGGAGACCCAGTACTTC. This codes for CASSLAEWETQYF. The full variable domain, completed using reference TRBV5-1 and TRBJ2-5, is KAGVTQTPRYLIKTRGQQVTLSCSPISGHRSVSWYQQTPGQGLQFLFEYFSETQRNKGNFPGRFSGRQFSNSRSEMNVSTLELGDSALYLCASSLAEWETQYFGPGTRLLVL.

The chain couples TRBV2 to TRBJ1-2; D not resolved. There are 14 residues in the CDR3. Germline V gives CDR1 SNHLY, CDR2 FYNNEI. Trimming stripped 3 bases from V and 6 bases from J, with 14 bases between. CDR3 in amino acids: CASSDEWAVHGYTF. The CDR3 DNA is TGTGCCAGCAGTGATGAATGGGCAGTCCATGGCTACACCTTC.

The chain couples TRBV5-4 to TRBJ2-7, with TRBD2 matching over 10 bases. The trim removed 0 bases at V and 6 bases at J, leaving 12 bases unmatched. Germline CDR1 is SGHNT and CDR2 is YYREEE (reference sequence). The CDR3 has 17 residues. The CDR3 is CASSLVPDSGRWGEQYF. CDR3 sequence (DNA): TGTGCCAGCAGCTTGGTCCCCGATAGCGGGAGGTGGGGCGAGCAGTACTTC.

This chain links TRBV7-3 with TRBJ2-3; 7 nucleotides line up with TRBD1. Germline CDR1 reads SGHTA; CDR2 reads FQGTGA. This CDR3 spans 14 amino acids. V lost 6 bases, J lost 2 bases, and 5 bases stayed unmatched. CDR3 sequence (DNA): TGTGCCAGCAGGTCCACAGGGGCCACAGATACGCAGTATTTT. Protein: CASRSTGATDTQYF.

The rearrangement joins TRBV2 to TRBJ2-3, with D maybe TRBD1 (6 bases). The CDR3 runs to 12 residues. Germline CDR1 and CDR2: SNHLY and FYNNEI. The V end lost 2 bases, the J end lost 6 bases, and 6 bases lay between the germline ends. The CDR3 bases are TGTGCCAGCAGTGAAAGGGGGGATACGCAGTATTTT. Translated, it gives CASSERGDTQYF.

This chain joins TRBV7-9 and TRBJ1-5, with 9 bases lining up with TRBD1. J was trimmed by 4 bases and V by 7 bases; bases with no gene match: 2. Germline V CDR1 and CDR2: SEHNR, FQNEAQ (reference sequence). The CDR3 runs to 13 residues. The CDR3 DNA reads as TGTGCCAGCACCGGGACAGGGAATCAGCCCCAGCATTTT. Protein sequence: CASTGTGNQPQHF.

This chain uses TRBV6-1 with TRBJ1-1; 8 bases line up with TRBD1. Germline-derived CDR1 and CDR2 are MNHNS and SASEGT. CDR3 length: 15 residues. The V segment lost 5 bases and the J segment 1 base; nucleotides outside the gene matches: 6. The DNA of the CDR3 is TGTGCCAGCAGTACCAAAGGGACAGGGAACACTGAAGCTTTCTTT. This encodes CASSTKGTGNTEAFF.